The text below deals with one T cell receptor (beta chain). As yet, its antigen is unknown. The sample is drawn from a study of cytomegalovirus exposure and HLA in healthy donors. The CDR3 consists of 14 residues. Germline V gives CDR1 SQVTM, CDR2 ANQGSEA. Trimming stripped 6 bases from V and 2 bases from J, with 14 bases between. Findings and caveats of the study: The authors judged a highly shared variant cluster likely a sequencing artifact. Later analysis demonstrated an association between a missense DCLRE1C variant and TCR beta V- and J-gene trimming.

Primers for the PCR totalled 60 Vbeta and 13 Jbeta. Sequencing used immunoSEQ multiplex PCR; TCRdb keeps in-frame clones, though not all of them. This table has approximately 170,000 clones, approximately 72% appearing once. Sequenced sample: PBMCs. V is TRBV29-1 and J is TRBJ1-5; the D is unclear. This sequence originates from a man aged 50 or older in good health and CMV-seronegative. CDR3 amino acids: CSVTGGSGNQPQHF. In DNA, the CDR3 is TGCAGCGTCACGGGAGGGTCGGGCAATCAGCCCCAGCATTTT.